A selection of T cell receptor beta chains follows, all from one sample in a study of graft-versus-host responses after intestinal transplantation. Repertoires were generated with immunoSEQ multiplex PCR, while TCRdb's copy carries only in-frame clones and drops some. The sample has approximately 82,000 clones; 91% are singletons. Their antigens remain unidentified. The starting material was unstimulated CD4+ T cells sorted from spleen or lymph node cells, obtained before intestinal transplant. These receptors came from a human donor who received an intestinal transplant. The CDR3 runs from the conserved cysteine through the conserved F or W. Each record gives: clone size, J gene, CDR3 length, D gene, V gene, CDR3 protein, CDR3 DNA. A D gene is named only where the DNA matches it firmly. Clone size appears in some rows only: once, few, many, or a class for an expanded clone.

NA	TRBJ1-4	17	TRBD1	TRBV4-1	CASRTPGQGIKNEKLFF	TGCGCCAGCAGAACCCCGGGACAGGGTATAAAAAATGAAAAACTGTTTTTT
NA	TRBJ2-7	15	TRBD2	TRBV19	CASSIVAGRGNEQYF	TGTGCCAGTAGTATAGTGGCAGGGCGGGGGAACGAGCAGTACTTC
NA	TRBJ2-7	13	TRBD1	TRBV4-3	CASQGQSSYEQYF	TGCGCCAGCCAGGGACAGTCCTCCTACGAGCAGTACTTC
once	TRBJ2-3	18	TRBD2	TRBV4-3	CASSPVLVAGGLSDTQYF	TGCGCCAGCAGCCCTGTTTTAGTAGCGGGGGGGCTATCAGATACGCAGTATTTT
NA	TRBJ1-1	17	NA	TRBV7-9	CASSLPKSYQGRTEAFF	TGTGCCAGCAGCTTACCTAAATCCTATCAGGGGCGGACTGAAGCTTTCTTT
NA	TRBJ1-1	15	TRBD1	TRBV7-2	CASSLIGRGIGEAFF	TGTGCCAGCAGCTTAATTGGCAGGGGGATCGGTGAAGCTTTCTTT
NA	TRBJ2-7	16	NA	TRBV5-1	CASSSVGATLGYEQYF	TGCGCCAGCAGCTCGGTTGGGGCGACCCTTGGCTACGAGCAGTACTTC
NA	TRBJ2-1	16	TRBD1	TRBV10-3	CAISPGTGNLVNEQFF	TGTGCCATCAGTCCCGGGACAGGGAATCTCGTGAATGAGCAGTTCTTC
NA	TRBJ2-7	15	TRBD1	TRBV7-8	CASSLGAGQGYEQYF	TGTGCCAGCAGCTTAGGGGCGGGACAGGGCTACGAGCAGTACTTC
NA	TRBJ1-1	16	TRBD1	TRBV4-1	CASSVGQGMSITEAFF	TGCGCCAGCAGCGTGGGACAGGGGATGAGTATCACTGAAGCTTTCTTT
NA	TRBJ1-1	11	NA	TRBV20-1	CSARGNTEAFF	TGCAGTGCTCGGGGGAACACTGAAGCTTTCTTT
NA	TRBJ1-3	15	TRBD1	TRBV19	CASSFAGTAGNTIYF	TGTGCCAGTAGTTTCGCGGGGACAGCTGGAAACACCATATATTTT
NA	TRBJ2-7	14	NA	TRBV5-6	CASSLAGETYEQYF	TGTGCCAGCAGCTTGGCGGGGGAGACCTACGAGCAGTACTTC
NA	TRBJ1-2	14	TRBD1	TRBV6-6	CASTRDRGLYGYTF	TGTGCCAGCACTCGGGACAGGGGGCTCTATGGCTACACCTTC
NA	TRBJ2-1	17	NA	TRBV25-1	CASSEGGGGITYNEQFF	TGTGCCAGCAGTGAAGGTGGAGGAGGGATTACCTACAATGAGCAGTTCTTC
once	TRBJ2-7	10	NA	TRBV5-6	CASSPTRVKF	TGTGCCAGCAGCCCTACCAGGGTGAAGTTC
NA	TRBJ2-1	12	NA	TRBV5-6	CASQGLSNEQFF	TGTGCCAGTCAGGGGCTCTCCAATGAGCAGTTCTTC
NA	TRBJ1-2	15	TRBD1	TRBV9	CASSVGGQGNYGYTF	TGTGCCAGCAGCGTAGGGGGACAGGGAAACTATGGCTACACCTTC
NA	TRBJ1-1	12	NA	TRBV11-3	CASSLEGVEAFF	TGTGCCAGCAGCTTGGAAGGGGTTGAAGCTTTCTTT
few	TRBJ2-7	17	NA	TRBV2	CASSSRFSGLSSYEQYF	TGTGCCAGCAGTTCGCGCTTTAGCGGACTATCCTCCTACGAGCAGTACTTC
NA	TRBJ2-2	15	TRBD2	TRBV6-5	CASSKAGLGTGELFF	TGTGCCAGCAGCAAAGCGGGGTTGGGTACCGGGGAGCTGTTTTTT
NA	TRBJ1-6	17	NA	TRBV14	CASSQVMGGVFNSPLHF	TGTGCCAGCAGCCAAGTAATGGGAGGGGTCTTTAATTCACCCCTCCACTTT
NA	TRBJ1-2	13	NA	TRBV9	CASSRGGNYGYTF	TGTGCCAGCAGTCGCGGTGGAAACTATGGCTACACCTTC
NA	TRBJ2-5	17	TRBD1	TRBV19	CASSIGRQGRYQETQYF	TGTGCCAGTAGTATAGGCCGACAGGGAAGGTACCAAGAGACCCAGTACTTC
NA	TRBJ1-1	14	NA	TRBV30	CAWSVRRVNTEAFF	TGTGCCTGGAGTGTACGTAGAGTGAACACTGAAGCTTTCTTT
once	TRBJ2-1	16	TRBD2	TRBV7-2	CASSLGTSGGLNEQFF	TGTGCCAGCAGCTTAGGGACTAGCGGGGGGTTAAATGAGCAGTTCTTC
once	TRBJ2-3	14	TRBD2	TRBV7-2	CAIAPGTNTDTQYF	TGTGCCATTGCGCCCGGGACTAACACAGATACGCAGTATTTT
NA	TRBJ2-1	15	NA	TRBV12-5	CASGADSLLYNEQFF	TGTGCTAGTGGCGCGGACAGCTTACTATACAATGAGCAGTTCTTC
NA	TRBJ1-2	13	TRBD1	TRBV6-5	CASSRDSFYGYTF	TGTGCCAGCAGTCGGGACAGCTTCTATGGCTACACCTTC
NA	TRBJ2-5	15	TRBD1	TRBV29-1	CSVSAGTGDLRTQYF	TGCAGCGTTTCCGCCGGGACAGGGGACCTAAGGACCCAGTACTTC
NA	TRBJ2-1	14	TRBD2	TRBV12-5	CASGLLGRVNEQFF	TGTGCTAGTGGTTTGTTAGGGAGGGTCAATGAGCAGTTCTTC
NA	TRBJ2-1	14	TRBD1	TRBV7-2	CASSFGTAYNEQFF	TGTGCCAGCAGCTTCGGGACAGCATACAATGAGCAGTTCTTC
NA	TRBJ1-6	15	TRBD1	TRBV6-6	CASSYLDRGDSPLHF	TGTGCCAGCAGTTACCTCGACAGGGGTGATTCACCCCTCCACTTT
NA	TRBJ2-7	15	TRBD2	TRBV11-2	CASSLVAGTSRLQYF	TGTGCCAGCAGCTTAGTGGCCGGGACTAGTAGGTTGCAGTACTTC
NA	TRBJ2-1	15	NA	TRBV18	CASSRLDSSYNEQFF	TGTGCCAGCTCACGATTGGACAGCTCCTACAATGAGCAGTTCTTC
NA	TRBJ1-1	13	NA	TRBV5-1	CASSSQFGTEAFF	TGCGCCAGCAGCTCACAGTTTGGGACTGAAGCTTTCTTT
NA	TRBJ2-7	15	TRBD2	TRBV4-3	CASSRGLAESYEQYF	TGCGCCAGCAGCCGCGGACTAGCGGAGTCCTACGAGCAGTACTTC
once	TRBJ2-7	14	TRBD2	TRBV2	CASSGTSVSYEQYF	TGTGCCAGCAGTGGGACTAGCGTCTCCTACGAGCAGTACTTC
NA	TRBJ2-5	16	TRBD2	TRBV2	CASQLAGGLRGETQYF	TGTGCCAGCCAACTAGCGGGGGGGCTTAGGGGGGAGACCCAGTACTTC
NA	TRBJ2-7	16	TRBD2	TRBV9	CASSVDPGGGASEQYF	TGTGCCAGCAGCGTAGATCCGGGCGGGGGGGCCTCCGAGCAGTACTTC
NA	TRBJ2-2	15	NA	TRBV9	CASSRTQGNTGELFF	TGTGCCAGCAGTAGGACCCAGGGGAACACCGGGGAGCTGTTTTTT
NA	TRBJ2-7	14	TRBD1	TRBV9	CASSVGQGAREQYF	TGTGCCAGCAGCGTCGGGCAGGGGGCTCGCGAGCAGTACTTC
once	TRBJ1-6	15	TRBD1	TRBV2	CASVYNRDSFSPLHF	TGTGCCAGCGTGTACAACCGGGACAGTTTTTCACCCCTCCACTTT
NA	TRBJ2-7	17	TRBD2	TRBV5-1	CASSLFSGAGGRYEQYF	TGCGCCAGCAGCTTGTTTAGCGGGGCGGGGGGCCGCTACGAGCAGTACTTC
NA	TRBJ1-5	15	TRBD1	TRBV27	CASSPGTGGRQPQHF	TGTGCCAGCAGTCCCGGGACAGGGGGCCGTCAGCCCCAGCATTTT
NA	TRBJ2-7	13	TRBD1	TRBV30	CAWTGTGGDEQYF	TGTGCCTGGACTGGGACAGGGGGAGACGAGCAGTACTTC
NA	TRBJ2-3	15	TRBD2	TRBV6-5	CASRQTLAVTDTQYF	TGTGCCAGCAGACAAACCCTAGCGGTCACAGATACGCAGTATTTT
NA	TRBJ1-1	14	NA	TRBV10-3	CAISPIDMNTEAFF	TGTGCCATCAGCCCGATCGACATGAACACTGAAGCTTTCTTT
NA	TRBJ1-2	13	NA	TRBV7-2	CASSFRQGYGYTF	TGTGCCAGCAGCTTTCGGCAGGGCTATGGCTACACCTTC
NA	TRBJ1-2	13	NA	TRBV18	CASSGGSGGGYTF	TGTGCCAGCTCTGGAGGGAGCGGCGGTGGCTACACCTTC
once	TRBJ1-1	14	NA	TRBV10-3	CAITRTVGDTEAFF	TGTGCCATCACCCGGACAGTAGGGGACACTGAAGCTTTCTTT
once	TRBJ1-1	16	TRBD1	TRBV2	CASSEYGQGAGTEAFF	TGTGCCAGCAGTGAATACGGGCAGGGGGCAGGCACTGAAGCTTTCTTT
NA	TRBJ2-7	16	TRBD2	TRBV9	CASSGSSSGSSYEQYF	TGTGCCAGCAGCGGTAGCTCTAGCGGAAGCTCCTACGAGCAGTACTTC
NA	TRBJ2-1	13	NA	TRBV4-3	CASSPDSHNEQFF	TGCGCCAGCAGCCCGGACAGTCACAATGAGCAGTTCTTC
NA	TRBJ2-5	16	TRBD2	TRBV6-1	CASSVHRERGGETQYF	TGTGCCAGCAGTGTACATCGTGAGCGGGGGGGGGAGACCCAGTACTTC
NA	TRBJ2-7	15	NA	TRBV29-1	CSVVSRGLITYEQYF	TGCAGCGTTGTGTCCCGGGGACTTATTACCTACGAGCAGTACTTC
NA	TRBJ1-2	15	TRBD1	TRBV13	CASSIRDRGYHGYTF	TGTGCCAGCAGCATCCGGGACAGGGGGTATCATGGCTACACCTTC
NA	TRBJ2-1	15	TRBD2	TRBV9	CASSVLAGGPGEQFF	TGTGCCAGCAGCGTACTAGCGGGGGGGCCGGGTGAGCAGTTCTTC
NA	TRBJ1-1	14	NA	TRBV30	CAWSVLGRLGEAFF	TGTGCCTGGAGTGTACTGGGGCGTTTGGGTGAAGCTTTCTTT
once	TRBJ2-7	15	NA	TRBV5-4	CASSSSAGLDYEQYF	TGTGCCAGCAGCTCTAGCGCGGGGCTAGACTACGAGCAGTACTTC